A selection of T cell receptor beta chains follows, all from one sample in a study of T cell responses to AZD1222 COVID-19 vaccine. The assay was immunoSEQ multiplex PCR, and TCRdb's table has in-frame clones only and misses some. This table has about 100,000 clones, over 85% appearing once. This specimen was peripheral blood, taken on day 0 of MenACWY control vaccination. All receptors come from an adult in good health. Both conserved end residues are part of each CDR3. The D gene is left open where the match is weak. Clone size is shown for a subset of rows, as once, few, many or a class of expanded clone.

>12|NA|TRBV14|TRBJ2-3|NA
CASSPRPDTQYF
TGTGCCAGCAGTCCCCGCCCAGATACGCAGTATTTT
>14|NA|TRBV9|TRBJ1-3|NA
CASSVAGSGNTIYF
TGTGCCAGCAGCGTAGCTGGGTCTGGAAACACCATATATTTT
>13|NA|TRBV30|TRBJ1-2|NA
CAWHQGVNYGYTF
TGTGCCTGGCACCAGGGAGTTAACTATGGCTACACCTTC
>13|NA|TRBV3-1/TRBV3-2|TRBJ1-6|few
CASSHPGDSPLHF
TGTGCCAGCAGCCACCCAGGGGATTCACCCCTCCACTTT
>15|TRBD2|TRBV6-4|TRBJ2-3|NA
CASSAGTSGADTQYF
TGTGCCAGCAGTGCCGGGACTAGCGGGGCAGATACGCAGTATTTT
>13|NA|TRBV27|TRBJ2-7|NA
CASSLTQGGEQYF
TGTGCCAGCAGTTTAACCCAGGGGGGAGAGCAGTACTTC
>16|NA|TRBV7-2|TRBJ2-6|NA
CASSLVGGSGANVLTF
TGTGCCAGCAGCTTAGTAGGGGGCTCTGGGGCCAACGTCCTGACTTTC
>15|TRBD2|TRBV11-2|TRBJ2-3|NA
CASSLRAGSTDTQYF
TGTGCCAGCAGCTTACGAGCGGGGAGCACAGATACGCAGTATTTT
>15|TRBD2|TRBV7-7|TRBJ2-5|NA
CASSLTLAGGETQYF
TGTGCTAGCAGCTTAACGCTAGCGGGGGGAGAGACCCAGTACTTC
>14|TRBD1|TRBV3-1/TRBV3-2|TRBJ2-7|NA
CASSHRDSSYEQYF
TGTGCCAGCAGCCACCGGGACAGTTCCTACGAGCAGTACTTC
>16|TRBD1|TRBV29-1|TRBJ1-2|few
CSVGQQGALANYGYTF
TGCAGCGTTGGGCAACAGGGGGCCCTAGCTAACTATGGCTACACCTTC
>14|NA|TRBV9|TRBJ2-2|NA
CASSVQENTGELFF
TGTGCCAGCAGCGTACAGGAGAACACCGGGGAGCTGTTTTTT
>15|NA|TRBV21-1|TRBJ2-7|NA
CASSKELGVVYEQYF
TGTGCCAGCAGCAAAGAGTTGGGGGTGGTCTACGAGCAGTACTTC
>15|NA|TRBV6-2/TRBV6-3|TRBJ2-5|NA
CASSEAWEGGETQYF
TGTGCCAGCAGCGAGGCCTGGGAGGGGGGGGAGACCCAGTACTTC
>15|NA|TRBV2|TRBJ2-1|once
CASAPFQGSYNEQFF
TGTGCCAGCGCTCCTTTTCAGGGTTCCTACAATGAGCAGTTCTTC
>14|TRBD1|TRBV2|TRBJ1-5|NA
CASSLDRGDQPQHF
TGTGCCAGCAGCCTGGACAGGGGGGATCAGCCCCAGCATTTT
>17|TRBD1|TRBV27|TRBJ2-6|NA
CASSSGQGAAGANVLTF
TGTGCCAGCAGTTCCGGACAGGGGGCTGCTGGGGCCAACGTCCTGACTTTC
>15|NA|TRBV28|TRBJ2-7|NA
CASSLAGTATYEQYF
TGTGCCAGCAGCCTGGCCGGGACCGCAACCTACGAGCAGTACTTC
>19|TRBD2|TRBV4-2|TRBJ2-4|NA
CASSHGTSGGQVAKNIQYF
TGTGCCAGCAGCCACGGGACTAGCGGGGGGCAAGTAGCCAAAAACATTCAGTACTTC
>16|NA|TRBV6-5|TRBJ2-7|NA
CASSYIPVAGSYEQYF
TGTGCCAGCAGTTACATTCCGGTTGCCGGTTCCTACGAGCAGTACTTC
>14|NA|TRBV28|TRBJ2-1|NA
CASSSASSYNEQFF
TGTGCCAGCAGTTCGGCCAGCTCCTACAATGAGCAGTTCTTC
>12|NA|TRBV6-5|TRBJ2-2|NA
CASSWFTGELFF
TGTGCCAGCAGTTGGTTCACCGGGGAGCTGTTTTTT
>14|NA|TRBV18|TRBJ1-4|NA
CASSPGGSHEKLFF
TGTGCCAGCTCACCGGGGGGGAGCCATGAAAAACTGTTTTTT
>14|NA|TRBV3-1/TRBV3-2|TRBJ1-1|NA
CASSQSSPDAEAFF
TGTGCCAGCAGCCAGAGTTCCCCGGACGCTGAAGCTTTCTTT
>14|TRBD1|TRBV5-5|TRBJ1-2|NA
CASSLVGGAYGYTF
TGTGCCAGCAGCTTGGTAGGGGGCGCCTATGGCTACACCTTC
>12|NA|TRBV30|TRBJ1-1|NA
CASKRGNTEAFF
TGTGCCTCAAAGAGGGGGAACACTGAAGCTTTCTTT
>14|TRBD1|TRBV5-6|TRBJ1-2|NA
CASSFQGATYGYTF
TGTGCCAGCAGCTTCCAGGGGGCGACCTATGGCTACACCTTC
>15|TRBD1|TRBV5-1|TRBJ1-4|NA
CASSSTGTGTEKLFF
TGCGCCAGCAGCTCCACCGGGACAGGGACTGAAAAACTGTTTTTT
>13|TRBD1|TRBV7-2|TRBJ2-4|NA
CASSSQGQNIQYF
TGTGCCAGCAGTTCACAGGGGCAAAACATTCAGTACTTC
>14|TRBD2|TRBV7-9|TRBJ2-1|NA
CASSFGLVYNEQFF
TGTGCCAGCAGCTTCGGACTAGTCTACAATGAGCAGTTCTTC
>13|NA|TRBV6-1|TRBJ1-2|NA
CASSETSFYGYTF
TGTGCCAGCAGTGAGACTTCGTTCTATGGCTACACCTTC
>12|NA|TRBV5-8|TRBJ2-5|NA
CASSETEETQYF
TGTGCCAGCAGCGAGACAGAAGAGACCCAGTACTTC
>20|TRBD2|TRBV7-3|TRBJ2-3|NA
CASSLTSGTSGGARTDTQYF
TGTGCCAGCAGCTTAACTTCCGGGACTAGCGGGGGGGCACGCACAGATACGCAGTATTTT